This T cell receptor (beta chain) was sequenced for a study of shared clonotypes between healthy human individuals. Germline CDR1 reads LNHNV; CDR2 reads YYDKDF (reference sequence). The CDR3 is 18 amino acids. J was trimmed by 2 bases and V by 0 bases; bases with no gene match: 13. Notes on the study in general: Generally, naive subsets (rather than memory subsets) showed larger estimated richness. Read depth was anticipated to influence clonotype sharing among donors.

DNA at roughly 0.2 ug, approximately 30,000 T cell genomes, went into sorted-subset replicate PCRs. Produced via immunoSEQ multiplex PCR; TCRdb's table is partial and in-frame only. Of over a million clones detected, just under 99% appear once; the ten largest clones hold about 0.4%. Regarding this clone: The antigen is unknown.

The J gene is TRBJ2-7, the V gene TRBV15; 7 bases agree with TRBD2. The TCR comes from a man aged 25 to 40 in good health. The sequencing sample was made of naive CD4+ T cells sorted from blood. Stated subset: CD45RA+ positively selected. CDR3 region: CATSRDVRGRARTYEQYF. The CDR3, as DNA: TGTGCCACCAGCAGAGATGTTCGGGGGAGGGCCAGAACCTACGAGCAGTACTTC.